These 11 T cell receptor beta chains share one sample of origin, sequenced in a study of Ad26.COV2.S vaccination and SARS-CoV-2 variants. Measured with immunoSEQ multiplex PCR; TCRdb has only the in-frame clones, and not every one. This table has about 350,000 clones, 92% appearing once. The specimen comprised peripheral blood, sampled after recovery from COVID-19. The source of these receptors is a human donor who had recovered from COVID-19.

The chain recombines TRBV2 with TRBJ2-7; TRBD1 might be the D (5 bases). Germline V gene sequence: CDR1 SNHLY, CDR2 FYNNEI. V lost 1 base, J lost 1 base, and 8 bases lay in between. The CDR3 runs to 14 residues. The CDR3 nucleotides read TGTGCCAGCAGTGAAGGTAGGGGATCCTACGAGCAGTACTTC. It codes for CASSEGRGSYEQYF. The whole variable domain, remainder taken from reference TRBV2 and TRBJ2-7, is EPEVTQTPSHQVTQMGQEVILRCVPISNHLYFYWYRQILGQKVEFLVSFYNNEISEKSEIFDDQFSVERPDGSNFTLKIRSTKLEDSAMYFCASSEGRGSYEQYFGPGTRLTVT.

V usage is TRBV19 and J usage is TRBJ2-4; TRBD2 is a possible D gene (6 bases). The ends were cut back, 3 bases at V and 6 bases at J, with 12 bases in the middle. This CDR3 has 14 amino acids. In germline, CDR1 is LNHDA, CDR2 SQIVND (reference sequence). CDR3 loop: CASSIRGYPNIQYF. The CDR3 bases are TGTGCCAGTAGTATTCGGGGGTATCCAAACATTCAGTACTTC.

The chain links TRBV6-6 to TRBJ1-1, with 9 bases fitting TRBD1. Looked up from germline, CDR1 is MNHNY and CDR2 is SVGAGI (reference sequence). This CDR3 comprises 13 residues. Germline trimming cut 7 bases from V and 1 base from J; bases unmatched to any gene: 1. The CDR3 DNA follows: TGTGCCAGCACGGGACAGGGGAACACTGAAGCTTTCTTT. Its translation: CASTGQGNTEAFF.

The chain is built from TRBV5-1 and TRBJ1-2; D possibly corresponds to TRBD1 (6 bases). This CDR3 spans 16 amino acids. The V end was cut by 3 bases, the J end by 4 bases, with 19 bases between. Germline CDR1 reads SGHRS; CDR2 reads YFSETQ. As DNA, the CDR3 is TGCGCCAGCAGCTCTTTTAAGGGCGGACAGTCCTATGGCTACACCTTC. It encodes CASSSFKGGQSYGYTF.

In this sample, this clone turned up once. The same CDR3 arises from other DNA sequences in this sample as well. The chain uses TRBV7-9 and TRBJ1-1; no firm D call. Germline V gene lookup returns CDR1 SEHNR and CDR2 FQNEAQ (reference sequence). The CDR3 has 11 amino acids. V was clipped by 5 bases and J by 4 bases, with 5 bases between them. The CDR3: CASSLGTEAFF. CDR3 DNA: TGTGCCAGCAGCCTTGGCACTGAAGCTTTCTTT.

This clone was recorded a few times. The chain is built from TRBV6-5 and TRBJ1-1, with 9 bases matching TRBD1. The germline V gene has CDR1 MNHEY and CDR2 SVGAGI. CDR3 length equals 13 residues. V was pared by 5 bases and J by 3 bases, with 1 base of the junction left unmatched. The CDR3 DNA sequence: TGTGCCAGCAGTAGGGACAGGGACACTGAAGCTTTCTTT. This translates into CASSRDRDTEAFF.

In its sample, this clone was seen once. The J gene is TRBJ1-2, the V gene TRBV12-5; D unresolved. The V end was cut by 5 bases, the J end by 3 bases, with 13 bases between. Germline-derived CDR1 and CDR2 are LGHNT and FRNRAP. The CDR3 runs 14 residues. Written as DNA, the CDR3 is TGTGCTAGTGGTGACTCGCCGGACCACTATGGCTACACCTTC. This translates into CASGDSPDHYGYTF.

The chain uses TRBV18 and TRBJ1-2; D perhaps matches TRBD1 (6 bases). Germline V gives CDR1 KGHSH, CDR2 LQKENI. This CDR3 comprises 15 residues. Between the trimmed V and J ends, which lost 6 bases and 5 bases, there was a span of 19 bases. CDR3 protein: CASSQAAGADYGYTF. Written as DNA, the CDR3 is TGTGCCAGCTCCCAAGCGGCAGGGGCAGATTATGGCTACACCTTC.

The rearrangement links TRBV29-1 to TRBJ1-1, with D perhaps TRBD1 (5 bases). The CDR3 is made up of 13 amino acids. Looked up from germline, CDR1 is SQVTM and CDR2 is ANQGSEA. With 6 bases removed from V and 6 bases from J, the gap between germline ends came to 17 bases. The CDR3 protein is CSVPKVTAPEAFF. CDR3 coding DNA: TGCAGCGTGCCTAAGGTGACAGCCCCTGAAGCTTTCTTT.

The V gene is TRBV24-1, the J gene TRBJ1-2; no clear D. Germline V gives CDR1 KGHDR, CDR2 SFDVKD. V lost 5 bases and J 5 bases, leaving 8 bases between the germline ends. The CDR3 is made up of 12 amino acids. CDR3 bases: TGTGCCACCAGTGCCGGCGATTATGGCTACACCTTC. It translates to CATSAGDYGYTF.

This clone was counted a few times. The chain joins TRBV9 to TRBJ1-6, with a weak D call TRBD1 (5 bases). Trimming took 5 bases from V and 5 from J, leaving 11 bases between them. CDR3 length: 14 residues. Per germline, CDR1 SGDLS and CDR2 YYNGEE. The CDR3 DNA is TGTGCCAGCAGTCCGGGACCGGATAATTCACCCCTCCACTTT. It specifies CASSPGPDNSPLHF.